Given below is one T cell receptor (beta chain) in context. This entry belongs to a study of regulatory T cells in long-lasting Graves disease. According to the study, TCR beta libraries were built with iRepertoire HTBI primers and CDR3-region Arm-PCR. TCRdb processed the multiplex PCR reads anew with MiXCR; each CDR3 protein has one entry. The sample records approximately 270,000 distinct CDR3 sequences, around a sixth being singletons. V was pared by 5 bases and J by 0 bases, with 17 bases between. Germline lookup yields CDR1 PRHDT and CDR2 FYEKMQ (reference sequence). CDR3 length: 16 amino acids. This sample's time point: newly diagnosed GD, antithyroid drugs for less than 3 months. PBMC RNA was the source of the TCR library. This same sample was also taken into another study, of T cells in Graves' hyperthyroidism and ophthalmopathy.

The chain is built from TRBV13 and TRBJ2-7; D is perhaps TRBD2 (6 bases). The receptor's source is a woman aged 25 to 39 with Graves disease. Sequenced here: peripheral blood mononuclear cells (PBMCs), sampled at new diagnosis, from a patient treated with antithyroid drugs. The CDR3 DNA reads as TGTGCCAGCAGCAACACCGGAGGGTCAAGCTCCTACGAGCAGTACTTC. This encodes CASSNTGGSSSYEQYF. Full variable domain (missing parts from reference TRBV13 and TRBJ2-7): AAGVIQSPRHLIKEKRETATLKCYPIPRHDTVYWYQQGPGQDPQFLISFYEKMQSDKGSIPDRFSAQQFSDYHSELNMSSLELGDSALYFCASSNTGGSSSYEQYFGPGTRLTVT.